One sample yielded the 21 T cell receptor beta chains listed below, sequenced in a study of cytomegalovirus exposure and HLA in healthy donors. The primer mix had 60 Vbeta and 13 Jbeta primers. TCRdb's table, derived via immunoSEQ multiplex PCR, lists solely in-frame clones and lacks some. The table shows some 190,000 clones, with approximately 78% occurring only once. Sequencing was done on a sample of PBMCs. The receptors originated from a woman in her 30s in good health and CMV-seropositive.

This chain links TRBV7-2 with TRBJ1-2; 8 bases are shared with TRBD1. Per the germline V gene, CDR1 is SGHTA and CDR2 is FQGNSA. The CDR3 loop spans 17 amino acids. V dropped 5 bases and J dropped 1; count of bases not matched to a gene: 12. The CDR3 sequence is CASSARGTGRVNYGYTF. The CDR3, as DNA: TGTGCCAGCAGCGCTAGGGGGACAGGACGGGTTAACTATGGCTACACCTTC.

The genes are TRBV9 and TRBJ2-2; 7 bases line up with TRBD1. CDR3 size: 15 residues. V lost 4 bases, J lost 0 bases, and 3 bases stayed unmatched. Germline CDR1 and CDR2: SGDLS and YYNGEE. The CDR3 nucleotides read TGTGCCAGCAGCTTTGGGACAGCGAACACCGGGGAGCTGTTTTTT. Protein: CASSFGTANTGELFF.

The genes are TRBV11-2 and TRBJ2-7; a possible D gene is TRBD1 (5 bases). V lost 4 bases and J lost 2, with 9 bases in between. This CDR3 has 13 residues. The germline gives CDR1 SGHAT, CDR2 FQNNGV. Here the CDR3 reads CASSWQGPYEQYF. The CDR3 region has the DNA TGTGCCAGCAGCTGGCAGGGCCCCTACGAGCAGTACTTC. The whole variable domain, remainder taken from reference TRBV11-2 and TRBJ2-7, is EAGVAQSPRYKIIEKRQSVAFWCNPISGHATLYWYQQILGQGPKLLIQFQNNGVVDDSQLPKDRFSAERLKGVDSTLKIQPAKLEDSAVYLCASSWQGPYEQYFGPGTRLTVT.

Concerning this clone: This specimen includes other DNA sequences encoding the same CDR3. The chain has TRBV7-3 and TRBJ2-1; the match to TRBD1 covers 7 bases. The V gene end was trimmed by 3 bases and the J gene end by 4 bases; junction bases not matched to a gene: 6. Germline V lookup: CDR1 SGHTA, CDR2 FQGTGA. The CDR3 is 15 residues long. The CDR3 nucleotides read TGTGCCAGCAGCTTGCTAGCAGGGGGATACAATGAGCAGTTCTTC. Amino acid sequence: CASSLLAGGYNEQFF. The variable domain in full, completed from reference TRBV7-3 and TRBJ2-1, reads GAGVSQTPSNKVTEKGKYVELRCDPISGHTALYWYRQSLGQGPEFLIYFQGTGAADDSGLPNDRFFAVRPEGSVSTLKIQRTERGDSAVYLCASSLLAGGYNEQFFGPGTRLTVL.

In its sample, this clone was seen once. The chain recombines TRBV10-3 with TRBJ2-2; 7 nucleotides line up with TRBD1. V trimming: 3 bases; J trimming: 4 bases; junction bases outside the gene matches: 5. The CDR3 totals 15 residues. Germline CDR1 reads ENHRY; CDR2 reads SYGVKD. The CDR3 loop reads CAISENRGSTGELFF. CDR3 nucleotide sequence: TGTGCCATCAGTGAAAACAGGGGTAGCACCGGGGAGCTGTTTTTT.

This clone was found a few times. The genes are TRBV28 and TRBJ1-4; 9 nucleotides line up with TRBD1. The germline CDR1 and CDR2 sequences are MDHEN and SYDVKM. Trimming removed 5 bases from V and 7 bases from J; junction bases left unmatched: 8. The CDR3 consists of 15 residues. The CDR3: CASSDYRGRSEKLFF. The CDR3 DNA reads TGTGCCAGCAGTGACTACAGGGGGCGAAGTGAAAAACTGTTTTTT.

The chain carries TRBV27 and TRBJ2-7, with TRBD2 matching over 8 bases. The CDR3 length is 14 residues. J gave up 6 bases and V 6 bases, and 10 bases lay outside the gene matches. Looked up from germline, CDR1 is MNHEY and CDR2 is SMNVEV (reference sequence). CDR3 sequence reads: CASRPASAGGEQYF. CDR3 coding DNA: TGTGCCAGCAGACCAGCTAGTGCGGGAGGCGAGCAGTACTTC.

The genes are TRBV30 and TRBJ2-1, with TRBD2 as a possible D gene (5 bases). Trimming took 3 bases from V and 2 from J, leaving 11 bases between them. The CDR3 contains 14 residues. CDR1 and CDR2 from the germline V gene are GTSNPN and SVGIG (reference sequence). The CDR3 DNA sequence: TGTGCCTGGAGCCCCCGGGGTCCCTACAATGAGCAGTTCTTC. It translates to CAWSPRGPYNEQFF.

V is TRBV6-6 and J is TRBJ2-7; 14 positions agree with TRBD2. The CDR3 is 14 residues long. V shed 4 bases and J 5 bases; nucleotides not matched to a gene: 1. Germline CDR1 reads MNHNY; CDR2 reads SVGAGI (reference sequence). For the CDR3, the DNA is TGTGCCAGCAGTTGGACTAGCGGGAGGAACGAGCAGTACTTC. This gives the protein CASSWTSGRNEQYF.

This clone was detected a few times. CDR3 protein: CASSLGLAEAVNTGELFF. In DNA form, the CDR3 reads TGTGCCAGCAGCCTTGGACTAGCGGAAGCGGTTAACACCGGGGAGCTGTTTTTT. The chain recombines TRBV27 with TRBJ2-2; 10 bases are a match to TRBD2. This CDR3 has 18 amino acids. The trim removed 6 bases at V and 2 bases at J, leaving 12 bases unmatched. Germline CDR1 reads MNHEY; CDR2 reads SMNVEV (reference sequence).

This clone was picked up a small number of times. J is TRBJ2-3 and V is TRBV27; 10 bases match TRBD1. Per germline, CDR1 MNHEY and CDR2 SMNVEV (reference sequence). CDR3 length: 14 amino acids. Trimming at V came to 4 bases and at J to 5 bases, leaving 3 bases not matched to a gene. The chain's CDR3 is CASSSRTGGDTQYF. The CDR3 DNA sequence: TGTGCCAGCAGTTCCCGGACAGGGGGAGATACGCAGTATTTT.

This chain links TRBV30 with TRBJ1-3; 7 bases match TRBD1. The CDR3 runs to 14 residues. Germline CDR1 is GTSNPN and CDR2 is SVGIG (reference sequence). The ends lost 2 bases at V and 3 bases at J; junction bases unmatched: 4. Here the CDR3 DNA reads TGTGCCTGGAGTCGACAGGGTTTTGGAAACACCATATATTTT. Translation gives CAWSRQGFGNTIYF.

The chain recombines TRBV5-1 with TRBJ1-2; 7 nucleotides align to TRBD1. CDR3 length equals 13 residues. V was clipped by 3 bases and J by 5 bases; unmatched bases: 4. The germline CDR1 and CDR2 sequences are SGHRS and YFSETQ. DNA of the CDR3: TGCGCCAGCAGCTGGGACAGCCAGTATGGCTACACCTTC. Its protein product is CASSWDSQYGYTF.

This chain joins TRBV13 and TRBJ1-6; D is perhaps TRBD1 (5 bases). The germline V gene encodes CDR1 PRHDT and CDR2 FYEKMQ (reference sequence). V was trimmed by 3 bases and J by 9 bases, leaving 12 bases between them. This CDR3 comprises 14 residues. The CDR3 loop reads CASSLKGRGSPLHF. For the CDR3, the DNA is TGTGCCAGCAGCTTGAAGGGGCGCGGTTCACCCCTCCACTTT.

V usage is TRBV28 and J usage is TRBJ1-5; D may be TRBD1 (5 bases). Per germline, CDR1 MDHEN and CDR2 SYDVKM. The CDR3 runs 14 residues. Trimming pared 6 bases from V and 6 bases from J, leaving 15 bases between. The CDR3 spells CASRIGGATQPQHF. In nucleotides, the CDR3 is TGTGCCAGCAGGATAGGCGGGGCTACTCAGCCCCAGCATTTT.

The V call is TRBV6-1, the J call TRBJ1-5, with D maybe TRBD1 (5 bases). This CDR3 contains 13 residues. Germline CDR1 is MNHNS and CDR2 is SASEGT. With 3 bases removed from V and 7 bases from J, the gap between germline ends came to 10 bases. The CDR3 protein is CASSDVTEQPQHF. CDR3 sequence (DNA): TGTGCCAGCAGTGATGTGACAGAACAGCCCCAGCATTTT.

CDR3: CASSYGTGGTDTQYF. CDR3 nucleotides: TGTGCCAGCAGTTATGGGACAGGGGGCACAGATACGCAGTATTTT. V and J are TRBV6-5 and TRBJ2-3; 10 bases line up with TRBD1. V lost 3 bases, J lost 1 base, and 1 base stayed unmatched. This CDR3 comprises 15 residues. Germline-derived CDR1 and CDR2 are MNHEY and SVGAGI.

This chain connects TRBV5-1 to TRBJ2-2, with 11 bases identical to TRBD2. The CDR3 loop spans 16 amino acids. The ends lost 3 bases at V and 5 bases at J; junction bases unmatched: 6. In germline, CDR1 is SGHRS, CDR2 YFSETQ. The CDR3 spells CASSSTSGILTGELFF. Written as DNA, the CDR3 is TGCGCCAGCAGCTCGACTAGCGGGATCCTTACCGGGGAGCTGTTTTTT.

The chain joins TRBV30 to TRBJ2-7; D not resolved. This CDR3 contains 12 residues. V lost 1 base, J lost 3 bases, and 7 bases lay in between. Germline values: CDR1 GTSNPN, CDR2 SVGIG (reference sequence). This CDR3 is CAWSGRNYEQYF. DNA for the CDR3: TGTGCCTGGAGTGGGCGGAACTACGAGCAGTACTTC.

This clone has a handful of counts. The rearrangement uses TRBV1 and TRBJ2-7; the table's D call, TRBD2, was not checked against the DNA. TRBV1 represents a pseudogene. This CDR3 contains 17 residues. The CDR3 DNA reads as TGCACCAGCAGCCAAGGGAGGGCCGGGGGGGGCCCCTACGAGCAGTACTTC. Protein product: CTSSQGRAGGGPYEQYF.

This clone has just a few counts. The genes are TRBV2 and TRBJ1-1; D remains unclear. This CDR3 spans 15 amino acids. Per germline, CDR1 SNHLY and CDR2 FYNNEI. Trimming took 8 bases from V and 1 from J, leaving 17 bases between them. CDR3 nucleotide sequence: TGTGCCAGCCCAACTTCTACCGGGAGGAACACTGAAGCTTTCTTT. Translated, it gives CASPTSTGRNTEAFF.